This T cell receptor (beta chain) was observed in a study of blood T cell repertoires in COVID-19. Under the authors' procedure: Amplification of reference gene primers was used by the study to estimate nucleated cell counts. The assay was immunoSEQ multiplex PCR, and TCRdb's table has in-frame clones only and misses some. That table gives V, J and clone size, and the DNA gave D and trimming. The sample lists 65,000 to 85,000 clones, about 88% occurring once. Trimming took 1 base from V and 6 from J, leaving 11 bases between them. The germline CDR1 and CDR2 sequences are SQVTM and ANQGSEA. The length of the CDR3 is 13 residues. Only one count was recorded for this clone.

Sequenced input: peripheral blood. The source of this sequence is a man aged 45-60 years with active COVID-19. The chain recombines TRBV29-1 with TRBJ2-3; D might be TRBD2 (5 bases). The CDR3 loop reads CSVEGGSEDTQYF. In DNA form, the CDR3 reads TGCAGCGTTGAAGGAGGGAGCGAGGATACGCAGTATTTT.